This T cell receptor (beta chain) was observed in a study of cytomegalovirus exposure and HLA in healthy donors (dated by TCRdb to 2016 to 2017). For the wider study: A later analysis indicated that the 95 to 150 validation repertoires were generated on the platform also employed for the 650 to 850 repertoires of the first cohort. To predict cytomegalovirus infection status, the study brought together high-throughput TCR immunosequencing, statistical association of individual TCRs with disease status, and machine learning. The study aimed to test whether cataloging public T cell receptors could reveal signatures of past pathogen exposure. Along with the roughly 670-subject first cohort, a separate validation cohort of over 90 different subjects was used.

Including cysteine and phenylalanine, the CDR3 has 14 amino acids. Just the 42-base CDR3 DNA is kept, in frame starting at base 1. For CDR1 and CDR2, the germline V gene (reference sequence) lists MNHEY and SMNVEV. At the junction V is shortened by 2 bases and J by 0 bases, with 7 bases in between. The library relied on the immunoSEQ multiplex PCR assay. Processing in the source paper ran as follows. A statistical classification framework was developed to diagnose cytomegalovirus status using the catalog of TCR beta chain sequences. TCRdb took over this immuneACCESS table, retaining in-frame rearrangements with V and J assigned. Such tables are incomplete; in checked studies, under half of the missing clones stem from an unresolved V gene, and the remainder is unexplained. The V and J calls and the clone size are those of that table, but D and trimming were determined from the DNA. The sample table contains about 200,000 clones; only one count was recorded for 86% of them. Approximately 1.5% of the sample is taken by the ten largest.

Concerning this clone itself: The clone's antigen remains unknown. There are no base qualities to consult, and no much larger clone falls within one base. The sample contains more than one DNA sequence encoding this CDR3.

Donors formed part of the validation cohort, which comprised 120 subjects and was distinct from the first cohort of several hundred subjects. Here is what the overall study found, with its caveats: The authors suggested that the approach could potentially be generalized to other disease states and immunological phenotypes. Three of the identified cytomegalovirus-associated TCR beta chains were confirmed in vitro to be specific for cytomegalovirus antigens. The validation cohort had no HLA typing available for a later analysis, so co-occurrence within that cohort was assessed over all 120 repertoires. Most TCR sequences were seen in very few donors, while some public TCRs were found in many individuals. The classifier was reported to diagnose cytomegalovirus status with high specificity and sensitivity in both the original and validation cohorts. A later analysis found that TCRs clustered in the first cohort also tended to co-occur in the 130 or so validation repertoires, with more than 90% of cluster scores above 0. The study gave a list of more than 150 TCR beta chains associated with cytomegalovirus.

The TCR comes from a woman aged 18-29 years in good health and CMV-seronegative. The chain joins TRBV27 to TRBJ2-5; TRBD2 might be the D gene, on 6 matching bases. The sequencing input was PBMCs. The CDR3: CASSLAGYQETQYF. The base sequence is TGTGCCAGCAGTTTAGCGGGGTACCAAGAGACCCAGTACTTC.